The 16 T cell receptor beta chains below come from one sample, sequenced in a study of CXCR3-negative and CXCR3-positive naive CD8 T cells. The method, 5' RACE with UMI labels, was used to prepare the TRB cDNA libraries. Using the 5' RACE reads, TCRdb records one entry per CDR3 protein without DNA. The sample totals tens of thousands of distinct CDR3 sequences. Sequencing was carried out using memory CD8+ T cells from blood. These receptors originate from a human donor in good health. Some clones in this sample may be carry-over from other donors' samples.

The V gene is TRBV20-1, the J gene TRBJ2-1; the TRBD1 assignment by TCRdb is unverifiable without DNA. The V gene's germline CDR1 is DFQATT and CDR2 SNEGSKA (reference sequence). The CDR3 has 13 residues. This CDR3 is CSARGGDYNEQFF.

The chain combines TRBV27 with TRBJ2-7; TCRdb's D call of TRBD2 is untestable without DNA. The CDR3 loop spans 15 amino acids. The germline V gene encodes CDR1 MNHEY and CDR2 SMNVEV (reference sequence). This CDR3 reads CASSFGGRSSYEQYF.

The rearrangement links TRBV6-1 to TRBJ2-2; as DNA is missing, the TRBD2 call by TCRdb cannot be tested. Germline loops: CDR1 MNHNS, CDR2 SASEGT. The CDR3 length is 13 residues. This chain's CDR3 is CASSDREAGELFF.

The chain uses TRBV28 and TRBJ2-7; TCRdb proposes TRBD2, but this gene call is untestable without DNA. CDR1 and CDR2 from the germline V gene are MDHEN and SYDVKM. The CDR3 extends over 15 amino acids. The CDR3 sequence: CASSKTSGSFYEQYF.

This clonotype counts as medium-sized by frequency. This chain uses TRBV6-5 with TRBJ2-1; TCRdb outputs TRBD2, but without DNA this stays unchecked. Germline CDR1 and CDR2: MNHEY and SVGAGI. This CDR3 contains 18 residues. CDR3 region: CASSTGRSGEPTYNEQFF.

The chain recombines TRBV7-9 with TRBJ2-7. The CDR3 length is 14 residues. Per germline, CDR1 SEHNR and CDR2 FQNEAQ (reference sequence). The CDR3 reads CASSLIDVAYEQYF.

V usage is TRBV7-9 and J usage is TRBJ2-2; TCRdb's assignment of TRBD2 cannot be checked, as there is no DNA. The CDR3 has 17 amino acids. Germline lookup yields CDR1 SEHNR and CDR2 FQNEAQ (reference sequence). The chain's CDR3 is CASSLPSVGGDTGELFF.

The genes are TRBV29-1 and TRBJ2-1. The CDR3 is 11 residues long. Germline loops: CDR1 SQVTM, CDR2 ANQGSEA. This CDR3 reads CSVEESNEQFF.

In terms of frequency, this clonotype is medium-sized. This chain uses TRBV12-3 or TRBV12-4 with TRBJ2-1; the D call of TRBD1 rests on TCRdb alone, since no DNA is present to check it. The length of the CDR3 is 15 residues. The CDR3 is CASSGTGEAGNEQFF.

The chain employs TRBV11-2 and TRBJ2-1; TCRdb selects TRBD1, and the lack of DNA leaves this call unchecked. The CDR3 extends over 13 amino acids. CDR1 and CDR2 (germline): SGHAT, FQNNGV. CDR3 residues: CASSLVGNDEQFF.

This chain uses TRBV5-6 with TRBJ2-7. The germline V gene has CDR1 SGHDT and CDR2 YYEEEE. This CDR3 comprises 12 residues. CDR3 amino acids: CASSLLVGEQYF.

The chain combines TRBV2 with TRBJ2-2; TCRdb names TRBD2, which stays unverified in the absence of DNA. CDR1 and CDR2 from the germline V gene are SNHLY and FYNNEI. There are 14 residues in the CDR3. Here the CDR3 reads CASSEPEGTGELFF.

CDR3 amino acids: CASRCPMRASYNEQFF. The rearrangement uses TRBV12-2 and TRBJ2-1; no DNA is available, so the TRBD1 call from TCRdb remains unchecked. TRBV12-2 is assigned pseudogene status. The CDR3 is 16 amino acids.

This chain connects TRBV28 to TRBJ2-5; TCRdb's D call of TRBD1 is untestable without DNA. The V gene's germline CDR1 is MDHEN and CDR2 SYDVKM. The CDR3 has 14 residues. The CDR3 loop reads CASSLLGPRETQYF.

The V and J genes are TRBV4-2 and TRBJ2-3; TCRdb lists TRBD2, though no DNA is available to test this call. This CDR3 comprises 16 residues. Germline V gene lookup returns CDR1 LGHNA and CDR2 YNFKEQ. The CDR3 loop is CASSHAQAGGSDTQYF.

This clonotype shows up as medium-sized by frequency. The rearrangement joins TRBV28 to TRBJ1-2. CDR3 length: 12 amino acids. Germline V gene sequence: CDR1 MDHEN, CDR2 SYDVKM. The CDR3 region is CVSDSGYYGYTF.